The TCR beta chain described here comes from a study of CD8 T cells in Susac syndrome. Germline V lookup: CDR1 WNHNN, CDR2 SYGVQD (reference sequence). The CDR3 spans 16 residues. The V end lost 3 bases, the J end lost 1 base, and 13 bases lay between the germline ends. Random hexamers were used to reverse transcribe roughly 0.5 to 1 ug of RNA. TCRdb reanalysed the immunoSEQ multiplex PCR reads using MiXCR and keeps one entry per CDR3 protein. The sample holds under 250,000 distinct CDR3 sequences, around 93% seen once. The chain combines TRBV10-1 with TRBJ2-4; D not certain. The source material was CD4+ T cells from PBMCs. This TCR came from a human donor with multiple sclerosis. CDR3 bases: TGCGCCAGCAGTGAAAGAGCCAAGTGGGCCAAAAACATTCAGTACTTC. This codes for CASSERAKWAKNIQYF.